The rows below give T cell receptor beta chains drawn from one sample of a study of CXCR4 blockade with PD-1 therapy in pancreatic cancer. Data came from immunoSEQ multiplex PCR; TCRdb stores just in-frame clones and leaves some out. The sample carries thousands of clones, around 62% recorded once. The sequenced sample was tumor tissue. These receptors all come from a human donor with pancreatic ductal adenocarcinoma. CDR3s include the opening cysteine and the closing phenylalanine or tryptophan. Fields, in order: J gene, V gene, clone size, D gene, CDR3 DNA, CDR3 protein. The D gene is left open where the match is weak. Clone size is shown for a subset of rows, as once, few, many or a class of expanded clone.

TRBJ2-5 TRBV18 - TRBD2 TGTGCCAGCTCACCAACCGGGACTAGATTTGAGACCCAGTACTTC CASSPTGTRFETQYF
TRBJ2-3 TRBV25-1 once - TGTGCCAGCAGTGAAGCGTGGGATACGCAGTATTTT CASSEAWDTQYF
TRBJ1-1 TRBV5-1 - - TGCGCCAGCAGCTTGGAAGGGCCTCGGACTGAAGCTTTCTTT CASSLEGPRTEAFF
TRBJ1-5 TRBV28 few - TGTGCCAGCAGTTTAATGACGGGAGGAGACGGCCGAGGGAATCAGCCCCAGCATTTT CASSLMTGGDGRGNQPQHF
TRBJ1-5 TRBV28 - - TGTGCCAGCAGTTTGGGCAATCAGCCCCAGCATTTT CASSLGNQPQHF
TRBJ2-1 TRBV14 few TRBD2 TGTGCCAGCAGCCAAGATCGCCTAGCGGGGTACAATGAGCAGTTCTTC CASSQDRLAGYNEQFF
TRBJ2-7 TRBV27 - - TGTGCCAGCAGTTTAAGGCCGACGCCTTACGAGCAGTACTTC CASSLRPTPYEQYF
TRBJ1-2 TRBV19 once - TGTGCCAGTAGTATAGAATATGGGAGAGCTAACTATGGCTACACCTTC CASSIEYGRANYGYTF
TRBJ1-2 TRBV14 - - TGTGCCAGCAGCCAAGTTACAAGCTATGGCTACACCTTC CASSQVTSYGYTF
TRBJ1-5 TRBV19 - - TGTGCCAGTAGTTCCCTGGCGGCCGGTCGCAATCAGCCCCAGCATTTT CASSSLAAGRNQPQHF
TRBJ2-7 TRBV14 - - TGTGCCAGCAGCCAAGATCGAAAGGGAGAGCAGTACTTC CASSQDRKGEQYF
TRBJ2-5 TRBV1 few - TGCGCCAACAGCCAAGATATGGGGGACGGAGAGACCCAGTACTTC CANSQDMGDGETQYF
TRBJ2-7 TRBV25-1 - TRBD2 TGTGCCAGCAGTGGGGGGGCGGGAGGCCCGTCTTTC CASSGGAGGPSF
TRBJ2-3 TRBV11-3 - TRBD2 TGTGCCAGCAGCTTGGTGGCGGGAGCGGTAGATACGCAGTATTTT CASSLVAGAVDTQYF
TRBJ2-3 TRBV6-8 - - TGTGCCGTCCTAAGGGGGGCCTTGGTGGATACGCAGTATTTT CAVLRGALVDTQYF
TRBJ2-7 TRBV19 - TRBD2 TGTGCCAGTAGTACCCCCGCGGGGACTAGCGGGAGGTACGAGCAGTACTTC CASSTPAGTSGRYEQYF
TRBJ2-1 TRBV4-1 few TRBD2 TGCGCCAGCAGCCAAGAATATGCGGGACTAGCAGGAAATGAGCAGTTCTTC CASSQEYAGLAGNEQFF
TRBJ2-1 TRBV18 once TRBD2 TGTGCCAGCTCACCACGGTCCCTAGCGGGAGCCCACAATGAGCAGTTCTTC CASSPRSLAGAHNEQFF
TRBJ1-1 TRBV18 - TRBD1 TGTGCCAGCTCCCGGGACAGCTACACTGAAGCTTTCTTT CASSRDSYTEAFF
TRBJ2-5 TRBV30 - - TGTGCCTGGAGTACAGGGAAACAAGAGACCCAGTACTTC CAWSTGKQETQYF
TRBJ1-2 TRBV19 - - TGTGCCAGTAGTATAGGGGGTTCTAACTATGGCTACACCTTC CASSIGGSNYGYTF
TRBJ1-1 TRBV19 - - TGTGCCAGTAGTATAGACAGGGAGGCTTTCTTT CASSIDREAFF
TRBJ2-5 TRBV30 few - TGTGCCTGGAGCCACCAAGAGACCCAGTACTTC CAWSHQETQYF
TRBJ2-5 TRBV18 - TRBD2 TGTGCCAGCTCACCGGCCCCGGGAGGGACCCAGTACTTC CASSPAPGGTQYF
TRBJ2-1 TRBV28 - TRBD2 TGTGCCAGCAGTCCAATTCGTAGCGGGGGAACGAACAATGAGCAGTTCTTC CASSPIRSGGTNNEQFF
TRBJ1-1 TRBV29-1 - TRBD1 TGCAGCGTCCCGGGACAGGGGTTGACTGAAGCTTTCTTT CSVPGQGLTEAFF
TRBJ2-7 TRBV29-1 - - TGCAGCGTTGAAGCCCAAAGGGGGTCCTACGAGCAGTACTTC CSVEAQRGSYEQYF
TRBJ2-3 TRBV19 - TRBD2 TGTGCCAGCACCCCTCGACTAGCGGGAAGCACAGATACGCAGTATTTT CASTPRLAGSTDTQYF
TRBJ2-7 TRBV11-3 few TRBD1 TGTGCCAGCAGCCCGGGACAGGGGGCTTCCGAAGAGCAGTACTTC CASSPGQGASEEQYF
TRBJ2-7 TRBV18 - - TGTGCCAGCTCACAGAACAGGGGGGGCGAGCAGTACTTC CASSQNRGGEQYF
TRBJ2-1 TRBV9 - - TGTGCCAGCAGCGTAGCTCTGTATTCCTACAATGAGCAGTTCTTC CASSVALYSYNEQFF
TRBJ2-2 TRBV14 - - TGTGCCAGCAGCCAAGTGACCCGGGGCACCGGGGAGCTGTTTTTT CASSQVTRGTGELFF
TRBJ1-1 TRBV18 - TRBD1 TGTGCCAGCTCCGGACAGGGGAACACTGAAGCTTTCTTT CASSGQGNTEAFF
TRBJ2-3 TRBV9 - - TGTGCCAGCAGCGCCGGGACCACAGATACGCAGTATTTT CASSAGTTDTQYF
TRBJ1-5 TRBV19 - TRBD1 TGTGCCAGTAGGAGACAGGGGAATCAGCCCCAGCATTTT CASRRQGNQPQHF
TRBJ2-1 TRBV28 few - TGTGCCAGCAGTTTAAGGACAATTCTTGGGGATGAGCAGTTCTTC CASSLRTILGDEQFF
TRBJ2-5 TRBV15 - - TGTGCCACCAGCAGGATGGCAATCCCCCAAGAGACCCAGTACTTC CATSRMAIPQETQYF
TRBJ1-4 TRBV5-1 - TRBD1 TGCGCCAGCAGCCTTCAGGGGGCTCGGGAAAAACTGTTTTTT CASSLQGAREKLFF
TRBJ2-5 TRBV11-3 - - TGTGCCAGCAGCTTAGGGGCAGGGGCGAGCTTGGAGACCCAGTACTTC CASSLGAGASLETQYF
TRBJ1-1 TRBV19 - TRBD1 TGTGCCAGTAGTTTTAGACAGGGACGGGAAGCTTTCTTT CASSFRQGREAFF
TRBJ2-7 TRBV29-1 few - TGCAGCGTTGAAAGGGACACAGGCTCCTACGAGCAGTACTTC CSVERDTGSYEQYF
TRBJ2-5 TRBV14 - - TGTGCCAGCAGCCCGTTGATCGGGTTAGGGGAGACCCAGTACTTC CASSPLIGLGETQYF
TRBJ2-5 TRBV19 - - TGTGCCAGTAGCCCCCTTTGGGGGGGCGAAGAGACCCAGTACTTC CASSPLWGGEETQYF
TRBJ1-4 TRBV11-3 few TRBD1 TGTGCCAGCAGTCTGAGAGGGACAGATGAAGAAAAACTGTTTTTT CASSLRGTDEEKLFF
TRBJ2-1 TRBV18 - - TGTGCCAGCTCACCACCGGGACCCGATGAGGGTGAGCAGTTCTTC CASSPPGPDEGEQFF
TRBJ1-4 TRBV19 - - TGTGCCAGTAGTTACAGCACAACTAATGAAAAACTGTTTTTT CASSYSTTNEKLFF
TRBJ2-4 TRBV18 - - TGTGCCAGCTCACCGGGTACCGTGGCCAAAAACATTCAGTACTTC CASSPGTVAKNIQYF
TRBJ2-1 TRBV30 - TRBD1 TGTGCCGGAAAGGACAGGGGACCCCACTCCTACAATGAGCAGTTCTTC CAGKDRGPHSYNEQFF
TRBJ2-7 TRBV6-8 - TRBD2 TGTGCCATCAGTGGGGGGACTAGTGGGCAGTACTTC CAISGGTSGQYF
TRBJ1-5 TRBV6-8 medium-sized - TGTGCCAGCAGTTACAGGGAGGATCAGCCCCAGCATTTT CASSYREDQPQHF
TRBJ1-3 TRBV15 - TRBD1 TGTGCCACCAGCAGAAACAGGGGTTTTGGAAACACCATATATTTT CATSRNRGFGNTIYF
TRBJ2-7 TRBV28 - - TGTGCCAGCAGTTCCCAAGCCTCTCCCCATCAGGTGTACTTC CASSSQASPHQVYF